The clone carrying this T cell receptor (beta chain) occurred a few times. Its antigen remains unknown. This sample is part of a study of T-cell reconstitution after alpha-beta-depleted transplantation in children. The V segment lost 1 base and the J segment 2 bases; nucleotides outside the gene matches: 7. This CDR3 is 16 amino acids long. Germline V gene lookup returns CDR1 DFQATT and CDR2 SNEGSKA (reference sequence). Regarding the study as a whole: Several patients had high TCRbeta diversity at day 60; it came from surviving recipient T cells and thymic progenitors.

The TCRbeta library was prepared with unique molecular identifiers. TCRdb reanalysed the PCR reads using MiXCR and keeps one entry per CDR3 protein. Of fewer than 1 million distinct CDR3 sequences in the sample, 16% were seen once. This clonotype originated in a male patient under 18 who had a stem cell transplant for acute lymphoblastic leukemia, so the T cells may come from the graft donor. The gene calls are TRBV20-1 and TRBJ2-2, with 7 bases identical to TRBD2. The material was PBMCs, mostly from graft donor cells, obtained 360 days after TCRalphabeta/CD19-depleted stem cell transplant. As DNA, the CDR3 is TGCAGTGCTAGAGTCCGTAGCGGGTCTAACACCGGGGAGCTGTTTTTT. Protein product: CSARVRSGSNTGELFF.